One sample yielded the 8 T cell receptor beta chains listed below, sequenced in a study of T-cell reconstitution after alpha-beta-depleted transplantation in children listed by TCRdb under 2016. The library came from PCR. Instrument on record: Illumina HiSeq 2500. To normalize quantification of the TCRbeta repertoire, the TCR libraries were built with molecular barcoding that relied on unique molecular identifiers. The raw public reads went through TCRdb reprocessing: fastp at Q25, MiXCR clone calling, in-frame beta chains kept. Rows matching on CDR3 protein sequence are summarized as one entry with the most common DNA and genes. For this sample the table gives roughly 300,000 distinct CDR3 sequences, of which 10% were detected only once. The ten biggest clones cover approximately 2.3% of the sample. This material consisted of PBMCs from the stem cell graft donor, taken from the stem cell graft. The receptors were gathered from a human donor who donated a stem cell graft to a child with acute lymphoblastic leukemia.

This clonotype was seen a few times. J is TRBJ2-1 and V is TRBV10-3, with D perhaps TRBD2 (6 bases). Germline values: CDR1 ENHRY, CDR2 SYGVKD. This CDR3 is built from 15 residues. Trimming shortened V by 3 bases and J by 5 bases, and 14 bases separated the two germline ends. The CDR3 reads CAISDAGRGDNEQFF. The CDR3 DNA reads TGTGCCATCAGTGACGCGGGACGGGGCGACAATGAGCAGTTCTTC.

This chain links TRBV5-6 with TRBJ2-7; 9 positions match TRBD1. V trimming: 0 bases; J trimming: 5 bases; junction bases outside the gene matches: 18. The germline CDR1 and CDR2 sequences are SGHDT and YYEEEE. This CDR3 has 19 amino acids. CDR3: CASSLESGVGDRAPHEQYF. The CDR3 DNA is TGTGCCAGCAGCTTGGAAAGCGGGGTTGGGGACAGGGCCCCCCACGAGCAGTACTTC.

This clonotype has more than one count but fewer than ten. The gene calls are TRBV28 and TRBJ2-7; TRBD2 might be the D (5 bases). Germline CDR1 and CDR2: MDHEN and SYDVKM. The V end lost 7 bases, the J end lost 3 bases, and 13 bases lay between the germline ends. This CDR3 has 13 amino acids. CDR3 coding DNA: TGTGCCAGCAAGGGAGTTCTTGGCTACGAGCAGTACTTC. Protein product: CASKGVLGYEQYF.

This clonotype appeared many times. The chain has TRBV5-6 and TRBJ1-5, with TRBD1 identical over 7 bases. Trimming took 1 base from V and 6 from J; bases not matched to a gene: 7. There are 15 residues in the CDR3. CDR1 and CDR2 from the germline V gene are SGHDT and YYEEEE. This chain's CDR3 is CASSLRQGGSQPQHF. DNA of the CDR3: TGTGCCAGCAGCTTGCGACAGGGCGGGAGTCAGCCCCAGCATTTT. Supplemented by reference TRBV5-6 and TRBJ1-5, the full variable domain reads DAGVTQSPTHLIKTRGQQVTLRCSPKSGHDTVSWYQQALGQGPQFIFQYYEEEERQRGNFPDRFSGHQFPNYSSELNVNALLLGDSALYLCASSLRQGGSQPQHFGDGTRLSIL.

V usage is TRBV6-1 and J usage is TRBJ2-1, with 13 bases identical to TRBD2. In germline, CDR1 is MNHNS, CDR2 SASEGT. This CDR3 comprises 16 residues. The V gene end was trimmed by 7 bases and the J gene end by 4 bases; junction bases not matched to a gene: 7. CDR3 sequence reads: CASIQTSGRIYNEQFF. The CDR3 nucleotides read TGTGCCAGCATTCAGACTAGCGGGAGGATTTACAATGAGCAGTTCTTC.

This clonotype showed up just a few times. The V call is TRBV5-6, the J call TRBJ2-7, with 10 bases fitting TRBD1. This CDR3 has 13 amino acids. Germline V lookup: CDR1 SGHDT, CDR2 YYEEEE. Losses at the gene ends were 5 bases for V and 7 bases for J; bases not matched to a gene: 6. The CDR3 loop is CASRPGQGSEQYF. CDR3 DNA: TGTGCCAGCAGGCCGGGACAGGGGTCGGAGCAGTACTTC. Complete variable domain (other parts from reference TRBV5-6 and TRBJ2-7): DAGVTQSPTHLIKTRGQQVTLRCSPKSGHDTVSWYQQALGQGPQFIFQYYEEEERQRGNFPDRFSGHQFPNYSSELNVNALLLGDSALYLCASRPGQGSEQYFGPGTRLTVT.

CDR3 bases: TGTGCCAGCAGCTACCACGGAGGGGAGCAGTACTTC. Protein product: CASSYHGGEQYF. The chain carries TRBV3-1 and TRBJ2-7, with a weak D call TRBD2 (6 bases). The germline V gene has CDR1 LGHDT and CDR2 YNNKEL (reference sequence). This CDR3 region has 12 residues. Trimming took 5 bases from V and 7 from J, leaving 12 bases between them.

In its sample, this clonotype was seen a few times. The V and J genes are TRBV12-3 or TRBV12-4 and TRBJ2-1; tentative D call: TRBD1 (5 bases). V was shortened by 7 bases and J by 2 bases, with 15 bases between the two germline ends. CDR3 length: 15 residues. The CDR3 here is CASIDFLGPYNEQFF. As DNA, the CDR3 is TGTGCCAGCATCGACTTCTTGGGGCCCTACAATGAGCAGTTCTTC.